This TCR beta chain comes out of a study of neurological immune-mediated disorders. Study findings and constraints: Subjects shared no identical expanded-clone CDR3 amino acid sequences, suggesting private TCR-beta repertoires in all groups.

With respect to this clonotype: Its matching antigen is unknown.

The authors produced cDNA by 5'RACE using 10-nucleotide random UMIs. Every sequencing run generated over 180 million TCR-beta sequences from 15-18 subjects. TCRdb re-called the 5' RACE reads with MiXCR, one entry per CDR3 protein. The sample holds approximately 32,000 distinct CDR3 sequences; about 15% are singletons and the top ten take 27%. Where libraries were unsorted, they were derived from 2 million PBMCs stored at -80 degrees C. The CDR3 spans 17 residues. J gave up 1 base and V 4 bases, and 6 bases lay outside the gene matches. Germline V lookup: CDR1 SGHTA, CDR2 FQGNSA. The V gene is TRBV7-2, the J gene TRBJ2-1; 11 bases fit TRBD2. The TCR originated in a man between 70 and 80 years old in good health. The material sequenced was PBMCs. CDR3 nucleotides: TGTGCCAGCAGCTCTTTAGCGGGAGGGGGGTCCTACAATGAGCAGTTCTTC. Its translation: CASSSLAGGGSYNEQFF.